The entry below describes one TCR beta chain. The antigen is unknown. TCRdb re-called the reads with MiXCR, one entry per CDR3 protein. The sample has more than 250,000 distinct CDR3 sequences, roughly 15% seen once; the top ten hold around 8.8%. V lost 10 bases, J lost 5 bases, and 13 bases stayed unmatched. The CDR3 sequence is 15 residues long. Germline values: CDR1 MDHEN, CDR2 SYDVKM. This sample stems from a study of T cell repertoires in cytomegalovirus infection. Study observations and caveats: People with CMV and the relevant HLA were identified by cumulative public TCR beta family frequency.

The chain employs TRBV28 and TRBJ2-1; 8 bases fit TRBD2. This receptor was taken from a human donor in good health (CMV status not recorded). Some clones in this sample may be carry-over from other donors' samples. The sequenced sample was PBMCs. The CDR3, as DNA: TGTGCCAACTCAGAAGGCGGGAGGATCCACAATGAGCAGTTCTTC. This gives the protein CANSEGGRIHNEQFF. The full variable domain, in which reference TRBV28 and TRBJ2-1 provide the parts outside the CDR3, is DVKVTQSSRYLVKRTGEKVFLECVQDMDHENMFWYRQDPGLGLRLIYFSYDVKMKEKGDIPEGYSVSREKKERFSLILESASTNQTSMYLCANSEGGRIHNEQFFGPGTRLTVL.